A single sample gave rise to the 29 T cell receptor beta chains below, sequenced in a study of T cell repertoires in cytomegalovirus infection (dated by TCRdb to between 2018 and 2020). The antigens of these receptors remain unknown. The sample was run on an Illumina HiSeq 1500. The public sequencing data were trimmed at Q25 with fastp and processed into clonotypes with MiXCR by TCRdb, which kept only in-frame beta chains. Rows merge per CDR3 protein into single entries with the most common DNA and genes. The sample table contains approximately 910,000 distinct CDR3 sequences; only one count was recorded for 30% to 40% of them. The biggest ten clones account for around an eighth of the sample. Per the publication, the treatment or condition label means: in vitro stimulation with specific CMV peptide epitopes to enrich CMV-specific T cells. The sample in question was cultured CD8+ T cells from PBMCs, obtained from culture after CMV antigen stimulation. These receptors originate from a human donor in good health (CMV status not recorded). Some clones in this sample may be carry-over from other donors' samples.

This sequence joins TRBV6-2 or TRBV6-3 and TRBJ2-7; the D is unclear. CDR1 and CDR2 (germline): MNHEY, SVGEGT. This CDR3 has 11 amino acids. V was clipped by 4 bases and J by 6 bases, with 7 bases between them. The CDR3 sequence is CASSSVGEQYV. CDR3 nucleotide sequence: TGTGCCAGCAGTTCCGTGGGCGAGCAGTACGTC.

J is TRBJ2-1 and V is TRBV6-5; 12 bases are shared with TRBD2. V trimming: 0 bases; J trimming: 0 bases; junction bases outside the gene matches: 15. Germline loops: CDR1 MNHEY, CDR2 SVGAGI. This CDR3 contains 22 residues. The CDR3 protein is CASSYSPYLTSGGTSSYNEQFF. The CDR3 coding sequence is TGTGCCAGCAGTTACTCACCTTATCTAACTAGCGGGGGGACCAGCTCCTACAATGAGCAGTTCTTC.

This chain connects TRBV4-3 to TRBJ1-1; D call uncertain. The germline CDR1 and CDR2 sequences are LGHNA and YSLEER. There are 15 residues in the CDR3. The V and J ends lost 2 bases and 0 bases respectively, with 10 bases between them. The CDR3 DNA sequence: TGCGCCAGCAGCCAACGTTTCTCTCTGAACACTGAAGCTTTCTTT. Its translation is CASSQRFSLNTEAFF.

The chain uses TRBV6-5 and TRBJ2-2; no clear D gene. Germline V CDR1 and CDR2: MNHEY, SVGAGI. The V end was cut by 0 bases, the J end by 6 bases, with 8 bases between. The CDR3 is made up of 14 amino acids. CDR3 residues: CASSYSLGPGELFF. The CDR3, as DNA: TGTGCCAGCAGTTACTCCCTAGGGCCCGGGGAGCTGTTTTTT.

This clonotype occurred a few times. The rearrangement joins TRBV20-1 to TRBJ1-1; D is possibly TRBD1 (5 bases). The CDR3 runs 15 residues. CDR1 and CDR2 from the germline V gene are DFQATT and SNEGSKA (reference sequence). Trimming took 0 bases from V and 0 from J, leaving 11 bases between them. In nucleotides, the CDR3 is TGCAGTGCTAGAGATCGAGAGGGGATGAACACTGAAGCTTTCTTT. Protein: CSARDREGMNTEAFF.

This clonotype is a singleton in its sample. This rearrangement joins TRBV19 to TRBJ2-3, with D possibly being TRBD1 (6 bases). Germline loops: CDR1 LNHDA, CDR2 SQIVND (reference sequence). The CDR3 consists of 14 residues. The V end lost 5 bases, the J end lost 5 bases, and 14 bases lay between the germline ends. CDR3 DNA sequence: TGTGCCAGTAGTGTACAGGGAAGGTTAGATACGCAGTATTTT. It translates to CASSVQGRLDTQYF. The full variable domain, rest sourced from reference TRBV19 and TRBJ2-3, is DGGITQSPKYLFRKEGQNVTLSCEQNLNHDAMYWYRQDPGQGLRLIYYSQIVNDFQKGDIAEGYSVSREKKESFPLTVTSAQKNPTAFYLCASSVQGRLDTQYFGPGTRLTVL.

The gene calls are TRBV6-6 and TRBJ1-2, with 9 bases identical to TRBD1. V was clipped by 0 bases and J by 7 bases; unmatched bases: 6. Germline V gene data show CDR1 as MNHNY and CDR2 as SVGAGI (reference sequence). The CDR3 has 15 residues. The CDR3 loop is CASSYSGQGVGGYTF. CDR3 coding DNA: TGTGCCAGCAGTTACTCGGGACAGGGTGTGGGTGGCTACACCTTC.

Worth noting for this clonotype: This could be a read error, since a much larger clone is one nucleotide away. The chain carries TRBV5-3 and TRBJ1-1, with no clear D. TRBV5-3 is flagged as an ORF with uncertain function. This CDR3 comprises 10 residues. This CDR3 is CASSSSEAFF. The CDR3 DNA is TGTGCCAGCAGCTCCTCTGAAGCTTTCTTT.

A few counts support this clonotype. The chain recombines TRBV10-3 with TRBJ2-6, with 7 bases fitting TRBD1. This CDR3 has 17 amino acids. J lost 0 bases, V lost 7 bases, and 9 bases had no gene match. Germline V gene data show CDR1 as ENHRY and CDR2 as SYGVKD. Here the CDR3 DNA reads TGTGCCATCACCCAAACAGGGGACCCCTCTGGGGCCAACGTCCTGACTTTC. Translating gives CAITQTGDPSGANVLTF.

This clonotype was counted once. Here the CDR3 DNA reads TGTGCCAGCAGCTTAGAAGGGTCTAGCGGGGGGGCTTGGGAGCAGTTCTTC. Its translation is CASSLEGSSGGAWEQFF. The chain joins TRBV7-6 to TRBJ2-1; 12 bases are shared with TRBD2. This CDR3 comprises 17 residues. The V gene's germline CDR1 is SGHVS and CDR2 FNYEAQ. V lost 1 base to trimming and J lost 10 bases; unmatched junction nucleotides: 11. The whole variable domain, filled in from reference TRBV7-6 and TRBJ2-1, reads GAGVSQSPRYKVTKRGQDVALRCDPISGHVSLYWYRQALGQGPEFLTYFNYEAQQDKSGLPNDRFSAERPEGSISTLTIQRTEQRDSAMYRCASSLEGSSGGAWEQFFGPGTRLTVL.

The chain uses TRBV6-1 and TRBJ1-1; a possible D gene is TRBD1 (6 bases). The CDR3 has 14 residues. Germline V gene sequence: CDR1 MNHNS, CDR2 SASEGT. Trimming removed 7 bases from V and 3 bases from J, with 15 bases in between. The CDR3 sequence is CASTLAGADTEAFF. CDR3 nucleotide sequence: TGTGCCAGCACTCTGGCAGGGGCGGACACTGAAGCTTTCTTT.

With regard to this clonotype: At one boundary the junction diverges from the germline segment, which might be a read error. The genes are TRBV7-9 and TRBJ2-3; D possibly corresponds to TRBD2 (6 bases). The germline V gene encodes CDR1 SEHNR and CDR2 FQNEAQ (reference sequence). CDR3 length: 13 residues. CDR3 DNA: TGTGTCAGCATCGGGGGAGACACAGATACGCAGTATTTT. It encodes CVSIGGDTDTQYF.

This clonotype showed up many times. The chain employs TRBV12-3 or TRBV12-4 and TRBJ2-2, with 12 nucleotides matching TRBD2. J lost 5 bases, V lost 7 bases, and 17 bases had no gene match. The CDR3 runs 19 residues. The CDR3: CASTFRTSGAYEETGELFF. The CDR3 nucleotides are TGTGCCAGCACCTTTAGGACTAGCGGGGCCTACGAAGAGACCGGGGAGCTGTTTTTT.

This clonotype was recorded at least ten times. Written as DNA, the CDR3 is TGTGCCAGCAGTTCGACAGGGGGACTCTACACTGAAGCTTTCTTT. Its translation is CASSSTGGLYTEAFF. The V gene is TRBV7-2, the J gene TRBJ1-1; 9 nucleotides agree with TRBD1. V was clipped by 6 bases and J by 3 bases; unmatched bases: 8. CDR1 is SGHTA, CDR2 FQGNSA, per germline. The CDR3 contains 15 residues. The entire variable domain, with the rest obtained from reference TRBV7-2 and TRBJ1-1, is as follows: GAGVSQSPSNKVTEKGKDVELRCDPISGHTALYWYRQSLGQGLEFLIYFQGNSAPDKSGLPSDRFSAERTGGSVSTLTIQRTQQEDSAVYLCASSSTGGLYTEAFFGQGTRLTVV.

This clonotype was picked up a small number of times. V and J are TRBV10-1 and TRBJ2-4; 10 bases map to TRBD1. J was trimmed by 9 bases and V by 10 bases; bases with no gene match: 12. Germline CDR1 and CDR2: WNHNN and SYGVQD (reference sequence). This CDR3 region has 14 residues. The DNA of the CDR3 is TGCGCCATCTCCGGGACAGGGGTCGGTTGCATTCAGTACTTC. Translating gives CAISGTGVGCIQYF.

As to this clonotype: A much larger clone differs from this one at a single base, so this may be a read error. As DNA, the CDR3 is TGTGCCAGCTGCTTAGGGGGGGGCGACACCGGGGAGCTGTTTTTT. Its protein product is CASCLGGGDTGELFF. The chain couples TRBV7-2 to TRBJ2-2, with D tentatively TRBD2 (7 bases). The CDR3 spans 15 residues. The germline V gene encodes CDR1 SGHTA and CDR2 FQGNSA. The full variable domain, in which reference TRBV7-2 and TRBJ2-2 provide the parts outside the CDR3, is GAGVSQSPSNKVTEKGKDVELRCDPISGHTALYWYRQSLGQGLEFLIYFQGNSAPDKSGLPSDRFSAERTGGSVSTLTIQRTQQEDSAVYLCASCLGGGDTGELFFGEGSRLTVL.

This clonotype has only one observation. This may arise from a read error, as a much more abundant clone is one base away. The V gene is TRBV7-4, the J gene TRBJ2-7; 7 bases align to TRBD1. CDR1 is SGHVT and CDR2 is SQSDAQ in the germline V gene. The length of the CDR3 is 14 residues. The CDR3 reads CVSSPWDSGYEQYF. CDR3 DNA sequence: TGTGTCAGCAGCCCCTGGGACAGCGGCTACGAGCAGTACTTC.

A remark on this clonotype: This could be a read error, since a much larger clone is one nucleotide away. J is TRBJ2-1 and V is TRBV7-2; maybe TRBD1 (5 bases). The germline gives CDR1 SGHTA, CDR2 FQGNSA. There are 15 residues in the CDR3. In DNA, the CDR3 is TGTGCCAGCAGCTCCACCACAGGATTATACAATGAGCAGATCTTC. Its protein is CASSSTTGLYNEQIF.

The chain employs TRBV6-6 and TRBJ2-7, with D possibly being TRBD1 (7 bases). Germline CDR1 reads MNHNY; CDR2 reads SVGAGI (reference sequence). Trimming pared 10 bases from V and 3 bases from J, leaving 22 bases between. The CDR3 extends over 15 amino acids. Here the CDR3 DNA reads TGTGCCACAGGTGGAGGGGGCTTCCTCTACTACGAGCAGTACTTC. Translation: CATGGGGFLYYEQYF.

This clonotype was observed a few times. V usage is TRBV6-1 and J usage is TRBJ2-7; no definite D call. Germline V lookup: CDR1 MNHNS, CDR2 SASEGT. This CDR3 is 15 amino acids long. V dropped 1 base and J dropped 2 bases, with 12 bases sitting between them. The CDR3 nucleotides are TGTGCCAGCAGTGAAGTCCACACCCTGACCTACGAGCAGTACTTC. It translates to CASSEVHTLTYEQYF.

This clonotype has only a few counts. V and J are TRBV5-4 and TRBJ1-4; D gene ambiguous. The CDR3 has 16 amino acids. CDR1 and CDR2 (germline): SGHNT, YYREEE (reference sequence). V was shortened by 2 bases and J by 0 bases, with 11 bases between the two germline ends. The CDR3 sequence is CASSFGQSSTNEKLFF. CDR3 sequence (DNA): TGTGCCAGCAGCTTTGGGCAGTCATCAACTAATGAAAAACTGTTTTTT.

The chain recombines TRBV27 with TRBJ1-2, with D perhaps matching TRBD1 (5 bases). Trimming took off 3 bases at V and 3 bases at J, with 14 bases between the two ends. Per the germline V gene, CDR1 is MNHEY and CDR2 is SMNVEV (reference sequence). The CDR3 length is 15 residues. CDR3 in amino acids: CASSFSRGVDYGYTF. Here the CDR3 DNA reads TGTGCCAGCAGTTTCTCGAGGGGAGTGGACTATGGCTACACCTTC.

This chain connects TRBV28 to TRBJ2-7, with TRBD2 matching over 10 bases. The length of the CDR3 is 15 residues. V lost 7 bases to trimming and J lost 1 base; unmatched junction nucleotides: 7. Per the germline V gene, CDR1 is MDHEN and CDR2 is SYDVKM. This CDR3 is CASTRPGLASYEQYF. Written as DNA, the CDR3 is TGTGCCAGCACGCGACCGGGACTAGCGTCCTACGAGCAGTACTTC.

This clonotype turned up a few times. The CDR3 coding sequence is TGTGCCAGCAGCTTCCCAGGGAGCCGCGAAAAACTGTTTTTT. It codes for CASSFPGSREKLFF. The chain combines TRBV7-9 with TRBJ1-4; a weak D match, TRBD1 (5 bases). The ends were cut back, 3 bases at V and 8 bases at J, with 13 bases in the middle. The germline gives CDR1 SEHNR, CDR2 FQNEAQ (reference sequence). The CDR3 contains 14 residues.

J is TRBJ2-6 and V is TRBV27; TRBD1 matches 8 bases. After removal of 3 bases from V and 4 bases from J, the junction contained 5 bases not matched to a gene. The CDR3 is 16 residues long. The germline V gene encodes CDR1 MNHEY and CDR2 SMNVEV (reference sequence). The CDR3 DNA reads as TGTGCCAGCAGTTTCACGACAGGGGTCGGGGCCAACGTCCTGACTTTC. Translation: CASSFTTGVGANVLTF.

The gene calls are TRBV6-2 or TRBV6-3 and TRBJ1-5; 8 positions agree with TRBD1. The length of the CDR3 is 16 residues. With V trimmed by 10 bases and J by 2 bases, 13 bases remained unmatched. Germline V gene sequence: CDR1 MNHEY, CDR2 SVGEGT. The CDR3 DNA reads as TGTGCCAACAGGCGTGACGACAGGGGTGGCAATCAGCCCCAGCATTTT. Amino acid sequence: CANRRDDRGGNQPQHF.

This clonotype was recorded only once. The genes are TRBV5-8 and TRBJ2-3; D possibly corresponds to TRBD2 (5 bases). Germline CDR1 is SGHTS and CDR2 is YDEGEE. The CDR3 contains 13 residues. Trimming took 0 bases from V and 5 from J, leaving 7 bases between them. The CDR3 is CASSLERLDTQYF. The CDR3 nucleotides are TGTGCCAGCAGCTTGGAGCGGTTAGATACGCAGTATTTT.

This clonotype has just a few counts. This chain links TRBV7-9 with TRBJ2-1; the D gene could be TRBD1 or TRBD2 (5 bases each). Per germline, CDR1 SEHNR and CDR2 FQNEAQ (reference sequence). The CDR3 runs to 16 residues. Trimming cost V 3 bases and J 2 bases, with 14 bases left between them. The CDR3, as DNA: TGTGCCAGCAGCTTGGGGGACGGGTCTCCCTACAATGAGCAGTTCTTC. This translates into CASSLGDGSPYNEQFF.

Comments on this clonotype: It is unclear where the CDR3 begins or ends on the DNA, so no DNA is shown, and the CDR3 is as TCRdb lists it. The J gene is TRBJ2-1, the V gene TRBV5-6; the table calls TRBD1, which could not be checked here. CDR1 and CDR2 (germline): SGHDT, YYEEEE. The CDR3 comprises 14 residues, both ends counted. CDR3 residues: CASSLNPVGQGTFF.